The clone carrying this TCR beta chain occurred once. CDR1 and CDR2 (germline): SGHVS, FQNEAQ. The CDR3 totals 14 residues. The trim removed 5 bases at V and 4 bases at J, leaving 6 bases unmatched. This entry comes from a study of blood T cell repertoires in COVID-19. Study details: Sites across the United States, Italy and Spain contributed samples from acute and convalescent COVID-19. In each case, the material was cDNA or gDNA derived from T cells, B-cell-depleted T cells, or PBMCs.

Which cohort a participant joined came from the clinical history participants gave. Profiled with immunoSEQ multiplex PCR; TCRdb holds only in-frame clones, not every one. The repertoire includes 380,000 or so clones, about 90% of them detected once, and 1% to 1.5% sits in the top ten. This receptor was obtained from a young man who had recovered from COVID-19. Sequencing was carried out using PBMCs or T cells enriched from blood (not recorded which). The chain has TRBV7-8 and TRBJ2-7; the match to TRBD1 covers 9 bases. The CDR3 protein is CASSISGTGYEQYF. The DNA for the CDR3 is TGTGCCAGCAGCATCTCCGGGACAGGGTACGAGCAGTACTTC.